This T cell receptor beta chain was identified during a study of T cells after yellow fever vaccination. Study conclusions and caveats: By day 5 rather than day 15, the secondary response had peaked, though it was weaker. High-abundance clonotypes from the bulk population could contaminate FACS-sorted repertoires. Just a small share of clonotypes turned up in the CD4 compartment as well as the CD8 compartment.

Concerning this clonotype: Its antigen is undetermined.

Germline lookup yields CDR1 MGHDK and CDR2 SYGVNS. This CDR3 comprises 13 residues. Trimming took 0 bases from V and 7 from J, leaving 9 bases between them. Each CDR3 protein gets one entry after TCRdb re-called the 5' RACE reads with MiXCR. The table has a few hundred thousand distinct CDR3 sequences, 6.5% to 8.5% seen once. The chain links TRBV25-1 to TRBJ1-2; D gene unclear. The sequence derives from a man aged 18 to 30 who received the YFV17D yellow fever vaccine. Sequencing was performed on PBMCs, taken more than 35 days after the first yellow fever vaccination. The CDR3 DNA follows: TGTGCCAGCAGTGAATATCGGTCAGGTGGCTACACCTTC. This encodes CASSEYRSGGYTF.